These T cell receptor beta chains were read from a single sample in a study of cytomegalovirus exposure and HLA in healthy donors. TCRdb's table, derived via immunoSEQ multiplex PCR, lists solely in-frame clones and lacks some. This table holds some 150,000 clones, 75% to 85% found once. Sequenced input: PBMCs. The origin of the receptors is a man in his forties or fifties in good health and CMV-seropositive. The CDR3 runs from the conserved cysteine through the conserved F or W. Each record gives: clone size, V gene, J gene, D gene, CDR3 protein, CDR3 DNA. The D gene is left open where the match is weak. Part of the rows lack a size; the others show once, few, many or a class for expanded clones.

size: once
V: TRBV7-9
J: TRBJ1-4
D: TRBD1
CDR3: CSSSPDRGNSEKLFF
DNA: TGTTCCAGCAGCCCAGACAGGGGGAATAGTGAAAAACTGTTTTTT

size: NA
V: TRBV25-1
J: TRBJ1-1
D: TRBD1
CDR3: CASSGQGQNTEAFF
DNA: TGTGCCAGCAGTGGACAGGGTCAGAACACTGAAGCTTTCTTT

size: NA
V: TRBV6-5
J: TRBJ2-7
D: NA
CDR3: CASSPSRGSAFEQYF
DNA: TGTGCCAGCAGTCCTAGCAGGGGTTCCGCATTCGAGCAGTACTTC

size: NA
V: TRBV6-1
J: TRBJ1-1
D: NA
CDR3: CASSEAADLNTEAFF
DNA: TGTGCCAGCAGTGAAGCGGCGGATCTGAACACTGAAGCTTTCTTT

size: NA
V: TRBV6-1
J: TRBJ2-7
D: NA
CDR3: CASSAGGTYEQYF
DNA: TGTGCCAGCAGTGCAGGGGGGACCTACGAGCAGTACTTC

size: NA
V: TRBV9
J: TRBJ2-7
D: TRBD2
CDR3: CASSGGLAGQYEQYF
DNA: TGTGCCAGCAGCGGGGGACTAGCGGGGCAATACGAGCAGTACTTC

size: NA
V: TRBV7-9
J: TRBJ2-7
D: TRBD1
CDR3: CASSPPRGHGSYEQYF
DNA: TGTGCCAGCAGCCCACCGAGGGGGCATGGATCCTACGAGCAGTACTTC

size: once
V: TRBV4-1
J: TRBJ1-1
D: NA
CDR3: CASSQDRAGRLNTEAFF
DNA: TGCGCCAGCAGCCAAGATAGGGCAGGGCGACTGAACACTGAAGCTTTCTTT

size: NA
V: TRBV4-1
J: TRBJ1-2
D: TRBD1
CDR3: CASSRGGASYGYTF
DNA: TGCGCCAGCAGCCGAGGGGGCGCGAGCTATGGCTACACCTTC

size: NA
V: TRBV11-1
J: TRBJ1-1
D: NA
CDR3: CASSNRGFPGTEAFF
DNA: TGTGCCAGCAGTAACCGTGGGTTCCCGGGGACTGAAGCTTTCTTT